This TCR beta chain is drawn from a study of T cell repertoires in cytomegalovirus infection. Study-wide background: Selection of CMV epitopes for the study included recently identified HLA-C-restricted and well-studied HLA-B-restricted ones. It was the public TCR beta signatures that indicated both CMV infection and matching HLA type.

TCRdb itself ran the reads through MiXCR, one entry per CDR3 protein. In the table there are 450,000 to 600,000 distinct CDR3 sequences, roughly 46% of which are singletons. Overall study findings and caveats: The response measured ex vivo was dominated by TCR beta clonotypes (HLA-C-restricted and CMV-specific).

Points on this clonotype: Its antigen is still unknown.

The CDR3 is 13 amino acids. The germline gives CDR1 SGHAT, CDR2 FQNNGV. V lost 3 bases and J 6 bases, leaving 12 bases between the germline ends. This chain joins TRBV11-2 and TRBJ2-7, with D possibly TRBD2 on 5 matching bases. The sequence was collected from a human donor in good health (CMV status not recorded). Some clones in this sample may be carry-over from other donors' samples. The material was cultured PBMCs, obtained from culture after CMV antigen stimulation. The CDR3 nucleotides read TGTGCCAGCAGCTTTTTCTTTGGGAGCGAGCAGTACTTC. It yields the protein CASSFFFGSEQYF.